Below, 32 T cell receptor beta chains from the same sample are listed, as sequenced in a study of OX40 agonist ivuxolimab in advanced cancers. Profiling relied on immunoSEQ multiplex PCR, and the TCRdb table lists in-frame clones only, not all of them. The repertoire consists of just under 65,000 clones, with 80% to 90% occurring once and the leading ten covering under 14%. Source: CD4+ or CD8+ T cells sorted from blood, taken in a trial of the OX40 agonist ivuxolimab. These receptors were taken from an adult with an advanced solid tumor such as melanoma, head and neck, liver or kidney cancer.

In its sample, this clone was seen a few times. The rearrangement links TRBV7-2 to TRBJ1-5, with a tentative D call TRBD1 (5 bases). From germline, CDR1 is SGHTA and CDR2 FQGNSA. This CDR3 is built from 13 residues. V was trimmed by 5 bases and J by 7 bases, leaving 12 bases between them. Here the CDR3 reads CASSPTVGQPQHF. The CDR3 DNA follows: TGTGCCAGCAGCCCGACAGTAGGGCAGCCCCAGCATTTT.

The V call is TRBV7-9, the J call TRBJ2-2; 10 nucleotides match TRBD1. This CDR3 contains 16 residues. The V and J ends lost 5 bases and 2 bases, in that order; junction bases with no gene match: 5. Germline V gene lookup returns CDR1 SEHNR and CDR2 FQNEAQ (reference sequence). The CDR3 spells CASSEGQGENTGELFF. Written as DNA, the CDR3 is TGTGCCAGCAGCGAAGGACAGGGGGAAAACACCGGGGAGCTGTTTTTT.

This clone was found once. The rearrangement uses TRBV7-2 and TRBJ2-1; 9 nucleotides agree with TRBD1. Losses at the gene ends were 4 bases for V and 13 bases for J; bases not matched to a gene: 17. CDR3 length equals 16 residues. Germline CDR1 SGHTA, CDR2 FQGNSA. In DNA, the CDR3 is TGTGCCAGCAGCTCCCCGGGACAGGGTCCCGCCGGACTCCAGTTCTTC. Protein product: CASSSPGQGPAGLQFF. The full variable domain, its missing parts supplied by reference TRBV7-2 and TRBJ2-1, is GAGVSQSPSNKVTEKGKDVELRCDPISGHTALYWYRQSLGQGLEFLIYFQGNSAPDKSGLPSDRFSAERTGGSVSTLTIQRTQQEDSAVYLCASSSPGQGPAGLQFFGPGTRLTVL.

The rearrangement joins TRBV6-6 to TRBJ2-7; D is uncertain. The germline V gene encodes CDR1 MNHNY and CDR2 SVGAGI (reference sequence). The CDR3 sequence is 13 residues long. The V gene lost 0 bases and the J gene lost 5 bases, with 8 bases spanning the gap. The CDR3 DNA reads TGTGCCAGCAGTTACTCCTGGTCGGACGAGCAGTACTTC. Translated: CASSYSWSDEQYF.

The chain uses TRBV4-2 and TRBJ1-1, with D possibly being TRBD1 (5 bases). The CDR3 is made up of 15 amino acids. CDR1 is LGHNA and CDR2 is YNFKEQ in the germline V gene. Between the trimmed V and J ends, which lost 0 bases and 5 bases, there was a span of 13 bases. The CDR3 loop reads CASSQDGRRETEAFF. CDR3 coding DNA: TGTGCCAGCAGCCAAGATGGGCGCAGGGAGACTGAAGCTTTCTTT.

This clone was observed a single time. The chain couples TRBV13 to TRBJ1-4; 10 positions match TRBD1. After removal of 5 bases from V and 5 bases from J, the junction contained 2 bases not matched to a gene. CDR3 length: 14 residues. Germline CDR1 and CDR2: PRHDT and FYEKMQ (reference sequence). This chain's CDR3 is CASSRTGGNEKLFF. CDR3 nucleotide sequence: TGTGCCAGCAGCCGGACAGGGGGGAATGAAAAACTGTTTTTT.

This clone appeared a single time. The CDR3 bases are TGCGCCAGCAGCTTGGCCACTAGTGGAAACACCATATATTTT. It specifies CASSLATSGNTIYF. The chain links TRBV5-1 to TRBJ1-3; D ambiguous. Deletions cut 0 bases from V and 3 bases from J, with 7 bases between. Germline-derived CDR1 and CDR2 are SGHRS and YFSETQ. This CDR3 has 14 residues.

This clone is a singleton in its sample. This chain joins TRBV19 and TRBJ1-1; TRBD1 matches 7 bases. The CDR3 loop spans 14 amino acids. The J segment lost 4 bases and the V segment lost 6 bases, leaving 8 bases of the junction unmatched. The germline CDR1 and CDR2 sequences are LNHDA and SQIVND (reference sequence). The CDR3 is CASRTGALRTEAFF. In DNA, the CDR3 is TGTGCCAGTAGAACAGGGGCTTTGCGCACTGAAGCTTTCTTT.

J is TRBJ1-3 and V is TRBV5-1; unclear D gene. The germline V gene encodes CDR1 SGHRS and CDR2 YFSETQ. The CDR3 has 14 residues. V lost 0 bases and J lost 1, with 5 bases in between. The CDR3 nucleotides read TGCGCCAGCAGCTTGGATGCGTCTGGAAACACCATATATTTT. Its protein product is CASSLDASGNTIYF.

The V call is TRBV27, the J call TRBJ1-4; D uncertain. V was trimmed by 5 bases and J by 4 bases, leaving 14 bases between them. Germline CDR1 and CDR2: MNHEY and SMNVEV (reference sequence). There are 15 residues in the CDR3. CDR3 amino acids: CASSRRPYSNEKLFF. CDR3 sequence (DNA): TGTGCCAGCAGTAGGAGACCATACAGTAATGAAAAACTGTTTTTT.

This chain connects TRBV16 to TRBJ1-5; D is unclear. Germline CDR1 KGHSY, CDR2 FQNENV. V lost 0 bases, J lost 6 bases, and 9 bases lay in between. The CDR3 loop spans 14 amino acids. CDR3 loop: CASSQSIEGQPQHF. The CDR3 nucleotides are TGTGCCAGCAGCCAATCGATTGAAGGTCAGCCCCAGCATTTT.

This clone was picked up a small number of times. In DNA form, the CDR3 reads TGTGCCAGCAGCCCGGATCCCGGGACAGGGATTGACACTGAAGCTTTCTTT. Residues: CASSPDPGTGIDTEAFF. The chain uses TRBV27 and TRBJ1-1, with 9 positions matching TRBD1. V trimming: 6 bases; J trimming: 3 bases; junction bases outside the gene matches: 14. Germline CDR1 reads MNHEY; CDR2 reads SMNVEV (reference sequence). The CDR3 covers 17 residues.

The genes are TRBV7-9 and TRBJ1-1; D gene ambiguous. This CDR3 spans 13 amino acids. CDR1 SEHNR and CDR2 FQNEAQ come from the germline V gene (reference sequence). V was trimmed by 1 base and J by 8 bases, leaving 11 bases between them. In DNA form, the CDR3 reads TGTGCCAGCAGCTTAGAGGACGGTTACGAAGCTTTCTTT. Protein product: CASSLEDGYEAFF.

The DNA for the CDR3 is TGTGCCAGCTCACCAAGGCTGAACACCGGGGAGCTGTTTTTT. The encoded protein is CASSPRLNTGELFF. The V and J genes are TRBV18 and TRBJ2-2; D call uncertain. Trimming pared 2 bases from V and 1 base from J, leaving 5 bases between. The germline V gene encodes CDR1 KGHSH and CDR2 LQKENI. There are 14 residues in the CDR3.

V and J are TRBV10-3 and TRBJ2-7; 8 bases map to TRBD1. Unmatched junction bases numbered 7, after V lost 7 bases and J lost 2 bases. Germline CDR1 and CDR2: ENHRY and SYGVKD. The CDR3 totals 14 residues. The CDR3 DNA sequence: TGTGCCATCAAGAGGACAGGGTGGGCCTACGAGCAGTACTTC. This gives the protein CAIKRTGWAYEQYF.

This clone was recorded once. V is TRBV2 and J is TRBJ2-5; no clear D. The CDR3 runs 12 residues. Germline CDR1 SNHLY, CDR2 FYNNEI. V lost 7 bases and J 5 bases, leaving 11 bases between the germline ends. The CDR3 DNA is TGTGCCAGCATCCAGTACGGGGAGACCCAGTACTTC. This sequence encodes CASIQYGETQYF.

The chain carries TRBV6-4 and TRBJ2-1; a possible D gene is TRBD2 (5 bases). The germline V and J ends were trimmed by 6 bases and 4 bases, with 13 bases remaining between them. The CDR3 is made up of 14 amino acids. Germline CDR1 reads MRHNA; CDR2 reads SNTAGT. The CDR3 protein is CASSPDGGYNEQFF. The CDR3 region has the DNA TGTGCCAGCAGCCCCGATGGCGGGTACAATGAGCAGTTCTTC.

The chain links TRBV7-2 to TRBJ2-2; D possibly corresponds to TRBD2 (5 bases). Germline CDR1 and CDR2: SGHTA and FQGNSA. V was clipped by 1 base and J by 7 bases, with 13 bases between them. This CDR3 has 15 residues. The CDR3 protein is CASSLEVGRGGELFF. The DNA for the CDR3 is TGTGCCAGCAGCTTAGAAGTTGGGAGAGGCGGGGAGCTGTTTTTT.

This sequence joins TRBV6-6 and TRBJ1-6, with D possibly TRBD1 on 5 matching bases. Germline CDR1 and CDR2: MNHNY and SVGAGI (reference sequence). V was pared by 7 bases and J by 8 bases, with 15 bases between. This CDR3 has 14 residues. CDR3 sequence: CASTFQGRDSPLHF. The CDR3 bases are TGTGCCAGCACCTTCCAGGGTAGAGATTCACCCCTCCACTTT.

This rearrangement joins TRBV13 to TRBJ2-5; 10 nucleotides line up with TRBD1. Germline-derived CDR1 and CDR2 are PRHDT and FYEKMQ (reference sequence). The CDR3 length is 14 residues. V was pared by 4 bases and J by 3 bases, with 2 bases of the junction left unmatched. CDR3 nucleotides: TGTGCCAGCAGCTCGGGGACAGGGGAAGAGACCCAGTACTTC. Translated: CASSSGTGEETQYF.

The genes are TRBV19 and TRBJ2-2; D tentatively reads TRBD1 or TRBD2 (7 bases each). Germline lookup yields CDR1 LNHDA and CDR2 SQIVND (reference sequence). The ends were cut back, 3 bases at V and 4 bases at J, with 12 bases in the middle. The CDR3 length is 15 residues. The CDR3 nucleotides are TGTGCCAGTAGTATTCAGGGGGGGACCACCGGGGAGCTGTTTTTT. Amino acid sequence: CASSIQGGTTGELFF.

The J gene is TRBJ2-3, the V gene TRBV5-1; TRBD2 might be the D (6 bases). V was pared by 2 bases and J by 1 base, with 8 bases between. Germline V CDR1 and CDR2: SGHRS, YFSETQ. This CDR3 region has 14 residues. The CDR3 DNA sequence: TGCGCCAGCAGCTTAGGGAGGCGCACAGATACGCAGTATTTT. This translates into CASSLGRRTDTQYF. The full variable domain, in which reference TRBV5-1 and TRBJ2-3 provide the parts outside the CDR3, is KAGVTQTPRYLIKTRGQQVTLSCSPISGHRSVSWYQQTPGQGLQFLFEYFSETQRNKGNFPGRFSGRQFSNSRSEMNVSTLELGDSALYLCASSLGRRTDTQYFGPGTRLTVL.

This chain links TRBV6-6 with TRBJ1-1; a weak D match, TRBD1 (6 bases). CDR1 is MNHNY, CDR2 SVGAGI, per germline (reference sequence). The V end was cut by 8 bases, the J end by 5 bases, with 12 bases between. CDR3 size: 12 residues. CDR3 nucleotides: TGTGCCAGCGCCGGGGGGGCAACTGAAGCTTTCTTT. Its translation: CASAGGATEAFF.

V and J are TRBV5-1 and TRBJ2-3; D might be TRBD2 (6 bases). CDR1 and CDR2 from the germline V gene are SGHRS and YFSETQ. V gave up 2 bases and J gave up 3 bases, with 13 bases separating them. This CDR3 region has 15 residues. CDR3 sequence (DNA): TGCGCCAGCAGCTTCAGGGCGGGGAATACAGATACGCAGTATTTT. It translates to CASSFRAGNTDTQYF. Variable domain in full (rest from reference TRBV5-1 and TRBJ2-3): KAGVTQTPRYLIKTRGQQVTLSCSPISGHRSVSWYQQTPGQGLQFLFEYFSETQRNKGNFPGRFSGRQFSNSRSEMNVSTLELGDSALYLCASSFRAGNTDTQYFGPGTRLTVL.

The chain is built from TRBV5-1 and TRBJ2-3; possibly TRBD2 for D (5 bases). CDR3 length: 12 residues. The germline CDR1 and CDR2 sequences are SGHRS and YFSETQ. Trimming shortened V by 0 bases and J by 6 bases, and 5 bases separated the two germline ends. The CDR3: CASSLVADTQYF. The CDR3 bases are TGCGCCAGCAGCTTGGTAGCGGATACGCAGTATTTT.

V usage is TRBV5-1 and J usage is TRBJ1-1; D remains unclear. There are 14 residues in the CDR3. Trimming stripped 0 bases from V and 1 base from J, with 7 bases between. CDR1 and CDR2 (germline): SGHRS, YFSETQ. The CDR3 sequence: CASSLVGQNTEAFF. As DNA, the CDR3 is TGCGCCAGCAGCTTGGTAGGGCAGAACACTGAAGCTTTCTTT.

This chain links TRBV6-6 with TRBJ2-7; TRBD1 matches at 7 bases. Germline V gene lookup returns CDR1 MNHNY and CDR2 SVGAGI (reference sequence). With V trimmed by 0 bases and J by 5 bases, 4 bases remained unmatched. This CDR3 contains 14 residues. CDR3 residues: CASSYSDRPHEQYF. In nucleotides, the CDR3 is TGTGCCAGCAGTTACTCGGACAGGCCCCACGAGCAGTACTTC.

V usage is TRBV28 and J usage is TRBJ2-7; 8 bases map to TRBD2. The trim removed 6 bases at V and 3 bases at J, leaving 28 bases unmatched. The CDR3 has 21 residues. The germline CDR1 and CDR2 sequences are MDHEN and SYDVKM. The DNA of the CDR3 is TGTGCCAGCAGGGGCGTTTACGTCTGGGGAGCGGGAGAGGGGGGACTCTACGAGCAGTACTTC. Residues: CASRGVYVWGAGEGGLYEQYF.

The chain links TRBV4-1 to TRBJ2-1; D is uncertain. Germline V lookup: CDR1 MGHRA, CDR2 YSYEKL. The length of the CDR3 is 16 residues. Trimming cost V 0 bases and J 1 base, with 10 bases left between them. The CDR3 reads CASSQEGSSSYNEQFF. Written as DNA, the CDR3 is TGCGCCAGCAGCCAAGAGGGGTCTAGTTCCTACAATGAGCAGTTCTTC.

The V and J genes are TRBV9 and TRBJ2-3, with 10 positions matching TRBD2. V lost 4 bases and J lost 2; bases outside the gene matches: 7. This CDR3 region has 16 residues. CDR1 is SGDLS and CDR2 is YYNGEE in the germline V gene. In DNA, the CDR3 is TGTGCCAGCAGCTTCACAGCGGGAGGGGACACAGATACGCAGTATTTT. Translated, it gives CASSFTAGGDTDTQYF.

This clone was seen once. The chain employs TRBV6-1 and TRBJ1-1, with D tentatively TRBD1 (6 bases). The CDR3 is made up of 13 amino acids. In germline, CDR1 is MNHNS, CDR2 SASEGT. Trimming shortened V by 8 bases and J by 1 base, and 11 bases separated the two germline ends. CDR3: CASQIGGNTEAFF. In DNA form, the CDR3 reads TGTGCCAGCCAAATAGGGGGGAACACTGAAGCTTTCTTT.

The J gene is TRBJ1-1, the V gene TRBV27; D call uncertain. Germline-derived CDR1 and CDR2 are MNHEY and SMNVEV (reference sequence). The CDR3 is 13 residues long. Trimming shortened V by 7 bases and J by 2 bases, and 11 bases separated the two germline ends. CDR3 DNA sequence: TGTGCCAGCAAGGACGGACCTAACACTGAAGCTTTCTTT. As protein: CASKDGPNTEAFF.